The 5 T cell receptor beta chains below all came from one sample that was sequenced in a study of CD8+ T cells in alopecia areata. Sequencing templates came from extracted RNA that was reverse transcribed into cDNA. Generated by immunoSEQ multiplex PCR, the TCRdb table keeps only in-frame clones and is missing some. Of 65,000 to 75,000 clones in the sample, 40% to 50% were seen once. Here the sequenced sample was CD8+ T cells sorted from blood, taken at week 0. All receptors derive from a human donor with alopecia areata.

This clone was seen a few times. V gene TRBV7-2 combines with J gene TRBJ2-7; D remains unclear. Trimming pared 4 bases from V and 3 bases from J, leaving 10 bases between. Germline CDR1 is SGHTA and CDR2 is FQGNSA. The CDR3 has 13 amino acids. The CDR3 DNA reads TGTGCCAGCAGCTCGCCCCCCCACTACGAGCAGTACTTC. It translates to CASSSPPHYEQYF.

A word on this clone: Compared with germline, one end of the junction differs, possibly owing to a read error. The rearrangement uses TRBV6-6 and TRBJ2-5; D assignment may be TRBD1 or TRBD2 (5 bases each). The CDR3 has 15 residues. Germline-derived CDR1 and CDR2 are MNHNY and SVGAGI (reference sequence). The CDR3 here is CAGSDQGPSQETQYF. CDR3 DNA: TGTGCCGGCAGCGACCAGGGACCTAGCCAAGAGACCCAGTACTTC.

This clone was seen more than once but under ten times. The chain carries TRBV7-9 and TRBJ2-1; the match to TRBD2 covers 13 bases. Germline CDR1 SEHNR, CDR2 FQNEAQ (reference sequence). The V segment lost 5 bases and the J segment 7 bases; nucleotides outside the gene matches: 5. This CDR3 is built from 15 residues. The DNA for the CDR3 is TGTGCCAGCAGCCCGATGGGACTAGCGGGAAATGAGCAGTTCTTC. Translating gives CASSPMGLAGNEQFF.

This clone is a singleton in its sample. The J gene is TRBJ1-1, the V gene TRBV29-1; D is undetermined. V was shortened by 5 bases and J by 4 bases, with 11 bases between the two germline ends. Per germline, CDR1 SQVTM and CDR2 ANQGSEA. The CDR3 has 12 residues. The chain's CDR3 is CSVRFAGTEAFF. The CDR3 coding sequence is TGCAGCGTTAGATTCGCGGGCACTGAAGCTTTCTTT.

CDR3 amino acids: CASSPGLAGGYEQFF. The DNA for the CDR3 is TGTGCCAGCAGCCCCGGACTAGCGGGAGGTTATGAGCAGTTCTTC. J is TRBJ2-1 and V is TRBV7-9, with 14 bases that match TRBD2. This CDR3 contains 15 residues. Looked up from germline, CDR1 is SEHNR and CDR2 is FQNEAQ (reference sequence). V was pared by 5 bases and J by 8 bases, with 5 bases of the junction left unmatched.